This entry features one T cell receptor beta chain sequence. The data were obtained in a study of blood T cell repertoires in COVID-19. Study information: COVID-19 samples collected from the United States, Italy and Spain covered acute and convalescent phases.

The repertoire was sequenced with immunoSEQ multiplex PCR; TCRdb's copy has only in-frame clones and lacks some. The sample includes about 130,000 clones, approximately 86% of them seen just once. V gave up 9 bases and J gave up 3 bases, with 12 bases separating them. The CDR3 has 12 amino acids. In germline, CDR1 is SNHLY, CDR2 FYNNEI. In Seattle, patients joined the study during active infection and were tracked longitudinally. The J gene is TRBJ2-7, the V gene TRBV2; weak D call: TRBD1 (7 bases). The source of this sequence is a woman aged 65 to 85 with COVID-19, enrolled during active disease. What was sequenced was peripheral blood. The CDR3 DNA sequence: TGTGCCAGTTCCAGGGGGGTCTACGAGCAGTACTTC. This codes for CASSRGVYEQYF.